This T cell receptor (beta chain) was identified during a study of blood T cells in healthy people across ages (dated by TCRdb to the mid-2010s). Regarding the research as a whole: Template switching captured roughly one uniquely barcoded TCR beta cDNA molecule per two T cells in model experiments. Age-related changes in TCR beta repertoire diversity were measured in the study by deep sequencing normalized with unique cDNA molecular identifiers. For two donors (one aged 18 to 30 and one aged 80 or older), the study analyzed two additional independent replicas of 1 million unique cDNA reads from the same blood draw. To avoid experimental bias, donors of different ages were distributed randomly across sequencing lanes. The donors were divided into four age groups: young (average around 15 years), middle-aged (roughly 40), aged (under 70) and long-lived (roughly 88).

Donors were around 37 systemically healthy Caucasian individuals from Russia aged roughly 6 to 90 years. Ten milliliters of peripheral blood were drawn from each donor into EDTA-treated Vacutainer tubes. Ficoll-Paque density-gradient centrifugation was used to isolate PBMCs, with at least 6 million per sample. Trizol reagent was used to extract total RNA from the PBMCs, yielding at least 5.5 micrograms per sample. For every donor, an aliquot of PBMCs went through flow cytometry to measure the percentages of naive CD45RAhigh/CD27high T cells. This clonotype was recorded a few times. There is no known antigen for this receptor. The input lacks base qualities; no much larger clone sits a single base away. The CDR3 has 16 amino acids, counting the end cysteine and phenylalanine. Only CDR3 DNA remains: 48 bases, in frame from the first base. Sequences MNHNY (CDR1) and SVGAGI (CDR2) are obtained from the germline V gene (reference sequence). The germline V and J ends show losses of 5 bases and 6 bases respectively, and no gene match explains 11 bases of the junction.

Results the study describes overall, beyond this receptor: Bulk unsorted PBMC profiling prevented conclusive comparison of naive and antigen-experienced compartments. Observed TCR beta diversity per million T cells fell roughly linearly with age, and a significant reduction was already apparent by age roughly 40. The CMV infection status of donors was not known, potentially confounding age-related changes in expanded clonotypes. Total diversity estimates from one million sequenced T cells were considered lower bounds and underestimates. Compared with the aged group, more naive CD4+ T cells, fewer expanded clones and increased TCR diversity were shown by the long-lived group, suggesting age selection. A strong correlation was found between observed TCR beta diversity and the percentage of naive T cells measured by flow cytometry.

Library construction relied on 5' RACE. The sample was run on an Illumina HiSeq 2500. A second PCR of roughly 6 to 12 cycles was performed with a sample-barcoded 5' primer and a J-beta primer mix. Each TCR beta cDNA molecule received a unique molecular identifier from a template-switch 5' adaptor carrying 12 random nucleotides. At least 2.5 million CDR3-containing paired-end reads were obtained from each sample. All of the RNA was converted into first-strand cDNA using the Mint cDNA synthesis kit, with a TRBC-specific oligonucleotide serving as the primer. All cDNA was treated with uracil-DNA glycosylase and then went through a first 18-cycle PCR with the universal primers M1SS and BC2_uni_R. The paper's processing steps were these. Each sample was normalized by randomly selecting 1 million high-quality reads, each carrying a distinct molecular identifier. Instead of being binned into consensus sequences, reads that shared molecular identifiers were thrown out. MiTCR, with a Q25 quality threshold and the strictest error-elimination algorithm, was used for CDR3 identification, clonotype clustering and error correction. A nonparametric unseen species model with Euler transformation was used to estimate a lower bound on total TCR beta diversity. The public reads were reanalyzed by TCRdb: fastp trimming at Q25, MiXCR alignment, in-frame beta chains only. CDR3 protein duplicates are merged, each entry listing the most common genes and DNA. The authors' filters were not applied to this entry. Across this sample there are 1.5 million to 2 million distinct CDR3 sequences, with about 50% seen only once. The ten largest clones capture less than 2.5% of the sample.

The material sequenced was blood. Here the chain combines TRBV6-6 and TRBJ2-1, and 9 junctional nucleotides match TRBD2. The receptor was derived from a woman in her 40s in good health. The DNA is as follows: TGTGCCAGCAGTCCCCGTTTTAGCGGGGGAGGCAATGAGCAGTTCTTC. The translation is CASSPRFSGGGNEQFF.